This T cell receptor (beta chain) was identified in a study of blood T cell repertoires in COVID-19. Study-level information: T cells, B-cell-depleted T cells, or PBMCs provided the cDNA or gDNA that served as material.

Original processing notes: It was from reference gene primer amplification that nucleated cell counts were estimated. Profiling relied on immunoSEQ multiplex PCR, and the TCRdb table lists in-frame clones only, not all of them. Clone size and the V and J calls come from that table; the DNA yielded D and trimming. The sample records 110,000 or so clones, 70% to 90% being singletons. The length of the CDR3 is 13 residues. Trimming stripped 0 bases from V and 7 bases from J, with 9 bases between. Germline V lookup: CDR1 SEHNR, CDR2 FQNEAQ (reference sequence). This clone was observed once. The sequence was obtained from a woman aged 45-65 years with acute or convalescent COVID-19. The chain recombines TRBV7-9 with TRBJ1-2, with D unresolved. What was sequenced was peripheral blood. CDR3 residues: CASSLANTPGYTF. The CDR3 DNA reads as TGTGCCAGCAGCTTAGCAAACACCCCTGGCTACACCTTC. The complete variable domain, with remaining parts taken from reference TRBV7-9 and TRBJ1-2, reads DTGVSQNPRHKITKRGQNVTFRCDPISEHNRLYWYRQTLGQGPEFLTYFQNEAQLEKSRLLSDRFSAERPKGSFSTLEIQRTEQGDSAMYLCASSLANTPGYTFGSGTRLTVV.